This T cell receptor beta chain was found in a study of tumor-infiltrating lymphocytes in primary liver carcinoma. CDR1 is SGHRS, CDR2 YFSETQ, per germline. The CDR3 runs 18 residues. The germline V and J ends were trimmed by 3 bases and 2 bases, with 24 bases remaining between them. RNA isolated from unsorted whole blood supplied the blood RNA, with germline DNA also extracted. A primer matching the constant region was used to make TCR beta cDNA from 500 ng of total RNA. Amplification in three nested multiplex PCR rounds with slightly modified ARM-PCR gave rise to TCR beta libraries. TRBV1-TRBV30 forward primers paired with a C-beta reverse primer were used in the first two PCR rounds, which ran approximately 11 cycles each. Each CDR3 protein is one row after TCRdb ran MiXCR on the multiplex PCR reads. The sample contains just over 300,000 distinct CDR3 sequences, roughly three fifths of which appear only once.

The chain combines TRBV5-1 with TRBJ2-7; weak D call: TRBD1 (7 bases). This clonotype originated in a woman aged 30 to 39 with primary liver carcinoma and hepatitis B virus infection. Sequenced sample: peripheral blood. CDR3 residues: CASSSDRVGYGGAYEQYF. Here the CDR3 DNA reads TGCGCCAGCAGCTCCGACAGGGTAGGGTACGGGGGCGCCTACGAGCAGTACTTC. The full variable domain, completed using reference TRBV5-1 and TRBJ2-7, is KAGVTQTPRYLIKTRGQQVTLSCSPISGHRSVSWYQQTPGQGLQFLFEYFSETQRNKGNFPGRFSGRQFSNSRSEMNVSTLELGDSALYLCASSSDRVGYGGAYEQYFGPGTRLTVT.